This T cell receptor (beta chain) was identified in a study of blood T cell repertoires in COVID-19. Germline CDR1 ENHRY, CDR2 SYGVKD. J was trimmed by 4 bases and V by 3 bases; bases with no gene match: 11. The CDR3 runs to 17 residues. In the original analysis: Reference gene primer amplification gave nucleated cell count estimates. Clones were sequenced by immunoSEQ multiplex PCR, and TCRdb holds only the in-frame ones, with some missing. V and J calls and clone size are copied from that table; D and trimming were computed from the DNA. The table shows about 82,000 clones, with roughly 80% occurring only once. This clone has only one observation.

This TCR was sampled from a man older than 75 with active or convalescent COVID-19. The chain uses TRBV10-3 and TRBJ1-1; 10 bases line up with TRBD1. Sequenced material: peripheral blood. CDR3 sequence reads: CAISDLGQGLRGTEAFF. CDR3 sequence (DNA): TGTGCCATCAGTGACTTGGGACAGGGGTTGAGAGGCACTGAAGCTTTCTTT.